This entry features one T cell receptor beta chain sequence. The antigen it recognizes is unknown. The input lacks base qualities; no much larger clone sits a single base away. The entry originates in a study of OX40 agonist ivuxolimab in advanced cancers. Some background on the complete study: Ivuxolimab was an agonistic, fully human IgG2 monoclonal antibody directed against OX40 (CD134), a costimulatory receptor. Intravenous ivuxolimab was administered to patients every 2 weeks at six dose levels: 0.01, 0.1, 0.3, 1.5, 3 and 10 mg/kg. Among the approximately 50 dose-escalation patients, around 20 had hepatocellular carcinoma, roughly 15 melanoma, 9 renal cell carcinoma and 9 head and neck cancer. In the dose-escalation cohort, around four fifths of patients were male, and the mean age was 60 years with a range of about 20 to 79. Patients were allowed to have had prior anti-PD-1, anti-PD-L1 or anti-CTLA-4 therapy, and around 41% of the dose-escalation patients had previously received checkpoint inhibitors. Partial responses were achieved by three dose-escalation patients, of whom one had hepatocellular carcinoma and two had cutaneous melanoma. Peripheral TCRbeta sequencing aimed to test whether ivuxolimab altered TCR sequence diversity and caused clonal T-cell expansion. The paper reports the monotherapy dose-escalation portion (N of about 54 patients) of the phase I ivuxolimab trial.

The trial excluded patients who had a history of autoimmune disease or who were on systemic immunosuppression. Peripheral blood for TCR sequencing was collected from all dose cohorts at baseline, on cycle 4 day 1, and on cycle 7 day 1. Samples were obtained from an open-label, multicenter, first-in-human phase I dose-escalation trial of ivuxolimab. Adults with locally advanced or metastatic head and neck squamous cell, hepatocellular, melanoma or renal cell carcinoma were enrolled in the trial. CD4+ and CD8+ T cells were sorted separately from peripheral blood before TCR sequencing. Study-wide findings and limitations: At doses of 0.1 to 3.0 mg/kg, clonal expansion of both CD4+ and CD8+ blood T cells was observed from baseline to week 6. Partial responders in the 0.1-3.0 mg/kg groups had among the lowest normalized peripheral clonal expansion, especially among CD8+ T cells. Low levels of normalized T-cell clonal expansion were also seen in some patients who did not respond. After ivuxolimab, CD8+ T cells had more expanded clones than CD4+ T cells on average. Antigen specificity was not determined for the clonally expanded peripheral T cells.

To sequence the TCRbeta CDR3 region, genomic DNA was isolated from the sorted cells. TCRbeta CDR3 regions were sequenced using the immunoSEQ Assay. This immuneACCESS table, as held by TCRdb, lists in-frame sequences with V and J called but not all clones. Of the missing ones, under half trace to an unresolved V gene in checked studies; the others have no known cause. The sample includes roughly 57,000 clones, with about nine tenths observed a single time. The ten largest clones add up to 15% to 20% of the sample. The CDR3 covers 14 residues, taking in both the cysteine and the phenylalanine. Of all the DNA, just the CDR3 is kept, 42 bases in frame from base 1. In the germline V gene, CDR1 corresponds to MDHEN and CDR2 to SYDVKM.

The rearranged segments are TRBV28 and TRBJ2-5, with 10 junctional bases fitting TRBD2. The J call may be incorrect, as the DNA end agrees better with TRBJ2-7. This sequence originates from an adult with an advanced solid tumor such as melanoma, head and neck, liver or kidney cancer. The sequencing used CD4+ or CD8+ T cells sorted from blood, collected in a trial of the OX40 agonist ivuxolimab. The DNA reads TGTGCCAGTTCCGTAGCGGGAGGCCCCTACGAGCAGTACTTC. Translation gives CASSVAGGPYEQYF.